Given below is one T cell receptor (beta chain) in context. This clone was observed a single time. The clone's antigen remains unknown. No base-level quality is on record; no much larger clone is a single base apart. Each collaborating institution followed its own protocols to collect whole blood in K2EDTA tubes. For TCRbeta analysis, collaborators shipped samples in one of three forms: frozen whole blood, isolated PBMCs, or DNA extracted from either of those sample types. This sample was included in a study of blood T cell repertoires in COVID-19 (dated by TCRdb to the early 2020s). At the level of the whole study: Samples from collaborators originated in the United States, Italy and Spain and spanned both the acute and convalescent phases of COVID-19. Where available, HLA class I and class II types were obtained from metadata supplied by the sample provider rather than from assay-based typing. Deeply sampled blood TCRbeta repertoires from subjects exposed to, actively infected with, or recovered from COVID-19 were included in the dataset. The samples were drawn from the first 160 participants of the ongoing ImmuneRACE study and from 1,254 subjects provided by 6 global collaborators. Sample metadata almost always included a de-identified subject ID, COVID-19 status, age in years and sex. The repertoires were released in a freely available public database intended as a resource for research on the immune response to SARS-CoV-2. The material from the prospective study consisted of cDNA or gDNA derived from T cells, B-cell-depleted T cells, or PBMCs.

The study at large found these results: How much clinical and demographic metadata was included differed by source and by participant, and the metadata was provided uncurated.

Including cysteine and phenylalanine, the CDR3 has 16 amino acids. Only the CDR3 DNA is retained, 48 bases long and in frame from the first base. At the junction V is shortened by 4 bases and J by 8 bases; bases outside the gene matches: 12. The CDR1 and CDR2 encoded by the germline V gene are SGHDN and FVKESK. TCRbeta CDR3 regions were amplified from genomic DNA by means of the immunoSEQ Assay, a bias-controlled multiplex PCR. The published analysis was carried out like this. The number of nucleated cells in each sample was estimated by amplification of reference gene primers within the assay. Sequence reads were collapsed and filtered to measure the absolute abundance of every unique TCRbeta CDR3 rearrangement. For each sample, productive Simpson clonality was calculated as the square root of Simpson's diversity index across productive rearrangements. TCRdb limited this immuneACCESS table to in-frame rearrangements with V and J called. A share of clones is missing; checked studies link under half to unresolved V genes, and the rest is unexplained. V and J calls and clone size are given by that table; D and trimming were obtained from the DNA. The sample table lists about 98,000 clones, about 84% of them with a count of one. The ten top clones hold about 10% of the sample.

Sequenced input: peripheral blood. This clonotype was obtained from a woman of 80 years or more with acute or convalescent COVID-19. Recombination joined TRBV14 with TRBJ2-1; TRBD1 matches 9 bases in the middle. The nucleotide sequence is given as TGTGCCAGCAGCCCGGACAGGGGTAACTTGTTGTATGAGCAGTTCTTC. Protein translation: CASSPDRGNLLYEQFF. Outside the CDR3, residues come from the reference TRBV14 and TRBJ2-1 proteins, so the full variable domain is: EAGVTQFPSHSVIEKGQTVTLRCDPISGHDNLYWYRRVMGKEIKFLLHFVKESKQDESGMPNNRFLAERTGGTYSTLKVQPAELEDSGVYFCASSPDRGNLLYEQFFGPGTRLTVL.